Shown below are 31 T cell receptor beta chains from a single sample sequenced in a study of shared clonotypes between healthy human individuals. Naive CD8 cells lacked CD45RO and underwent positive selection for CCR7, leaving out terminally differentiated effector memory CD45RA+ cells. The table came from immunoSEQ multiplex PCR; TCRdb's copy has only in-frame clones and leaves some out. The sample lists roughly 2.1 million clones, about 92% occurring once. The sequencing input was naive CD8+ T cells from PBMCs. The receptors originated from a man between 18 and 29 years old in good health. Some clones in this sample may be carry-over from other donors' samples.

Comments on this clone: Other DNA sequences in the sample encode the same CDR3. V gene TRBV9 combines with J gene TRBJ2-3; D is unresolved. The length of the CDR3 is 14 residues. The germline CDR1 and CDR2 sequences are SGDLS and YYNGEE. V was shortened by 0 bases and J by 1 base, with 6 bases between the two germline ends. The DNA for the CDR3 is TGTGCCAGCAGCGTAGGCGACGGCACAGATACGCAGTATTTT. This translates into CASSVGDGTDTQYF.

In its sample, this clone was seen once. The V gene is TRBV30, the J gene TRBJ2-7; D gene unclear. The germline V and J ends were trimmed by 6 bases and 9 bases, with 21 bases remaining between them. The CDR3 runs to 13 residues. The germline V gene has CDR1 GTSNPN and CDR2 SVGIG (reference sequence). The CDR3 DNA reads TGTGCCTGCCAGGTACGGGCAGGTCTGGGGCAGTACTTC. It yields the protein CACQVRAGLGQYF.

J is TRBJ1-2 and V is TRBV10-1; 9 positions agree with TRBD1. The length of the CDR3 is 13 residues. Germline CDR1 and CDR2: WNHNN and SYGVQD (reference sequence). V lost 10 bases and J lost 7; bases outside the gene matches: 10. Here the CDR3 DNA reads TGCGCCACTACAGGGGGCGCTTTTGGTGGCTACACCTTC. Residues: CATTGGAFGGYTF.

On this clone itself: In the same sample, other DNA sequences code for this CDR3. This rearrangement joins TRBV7-9 to TRBJ1-4, with TRBD1 identical over 9 bases. CDR3 size: 14 residues. Germline CDR1 reads SEHNR; CDR2 reads FQNEAQ (reference sequence). J was trimmed by 2 bases and V by 8 bases; bases with no gene match: 3. CDR3 protein: CASGGTGTNEKLFF. For the CDR3, the DNA is TGTGCCAGCGGAGGGACAGGGACTAATGAAAAACTGTTTTTT.

The chain carries TRBV14 and TRBJ2-7; D is unresolved. Trimming shortened V by 2 bases and J by 3 bases, and 23 bases separated the two germline ends. Germline V gene data show CDR1 as SGHDN and CDR2 as FVKESK. This CDR3 is 18 amino acids long. The CDR3 region is CASSQLNPDGEINYEQYF. The CDR3 DNA reads as TGTGCCAGCAGCCAACTAAACCCCGACGGAGAAATCAACTACGAGCAGTACTTC.

This chain uses TRBV6-4 with TRBJ2-5, with 9 bases aligning to TRBD2. The CDR3 is 16 residues long. Germline V gene sequence: CDR1 MRHNA, CDR2 SNTAGT. Unmatched junction bases numbered 18, after V lost 11 bases and J lost 5 bases. Written as DNA, the CDR3 is TGTGCCGGTCCTGTAGGTAGCGGGAGTGGGGAGGAGACCCAGTACTTC. It translates to CAGPVGSGSGEETQYF.

The J gene is TRBJ2-3, the V gene TRBV7-9, with TRBD1 matching 8 bases. V trimming: 5 bases; J trimming: 2 bases; junction bases outside the gene matches: 15. CDR3 length: 18 residues. Germline values: CDR1 SEHNR, CDR2 FQNEAQ (reference sequence). The CDR3 DNA is TGTGCCAGCAGCCTGCCCTTCGGGACAGGAAATCCCACAGATACGCAGTATTTT. Translating it yields CASSLPFGTGNPTDTQYF.

V and J are TRBV4-3 and TRBJ1-3; D gene unclear. Germline assignment: CDR1 LGHNA and CDR2 YSLEER. V shed 0 bases and J shed 0 bases, with 12 bases lying between them. This CDR3 is built from 17 residues. CDR3 amino acids: CASSQDRESSSGNTIYF. As DNA, the CDR3 is TGCGCCAGCAGCCAAGATAGGGAGAGTAGCTCTGGAAACACCATATATTTT.

This rearrangement joins TRBV27 to TRBJ2-7; possible D gene TRBD2, 6 bases. Germline CDR1 and CDR2: MNHEY and SMNVEV (reference sequence). The CDR3 extends over 15 amino acids. V lost 4 bases and J 7 bases, leaving 20 bases between the germline ends. The CDR3: CASSSLGGTAKEQYF. The CDR3 DNA follows: TGTGCCAGCAGTTCCCTTGGGGGGACGGCTAAAGAGCAGTACTTC.

The chain couples TRBV28 to TRBJ2-3, with D perhaps TRBD1 (5 bases). The V end lost 1 base, the J end lost 6 bases, and 17 bases lay between the germline ends. The length of the CDR3 is 16 residues. Germline lookup yields CDR1 MDHEN and CDR2 SYDVKM. The CDR3 spells CASSLLAGSYSDTQYF. The CDR3 DNA reads as TGTGCCAGCAGTTTATTAGCAGGGTCCTACTCGGATACGCAGTATTTT.

The V and J genes are TRBV19 and TRBJ2-7, with D perhaps matching TRBD1 or TRBD2 (5 bases each). Germline CDR1 is LNHDA and CDR2 is SQIVND (reference sequence). The germline V and J ends were trimmed by 3 bases and 12 bases, with 24 bases remaining between them. The CDR3 is made up of 15 amino acids. The CDR3 spells CASSIGRDGATGAYF. The CDR3 DNA sequence: TGTGCCAGTAGTATCGGTCGGGACGGGGCCACTGGCGCGTACTTC.

This clone was seen more than once but under ten times. The chain joins TRBV2 to TRBJ1-5; 9 bases are a match to TRBD1. Germline CDR1 and CDR2: SNHLY and FYNNEI. The V gene end was trimmed by 6 bases and the J gene end by 6 bases; junction bases not matched to a gene: 6. This CDR3 contains 14 residues. Here the CDR3 DNA reads TGTGCCAGCAGCCGGGACAGGGATCGTCAGCCCCAGCATTTT. Translation gives CASSRDRDRQPQHF.

Here the CDR3 DNA reads TGTGCCAGCTCACCACCGGGCACTCCCTACGAGCAGTACTTC. Its protein product is CASSPPGTPYEQYF. This chain links TRBV18 with TRBJ2-7; D is unclear. Germline V lookup: CDR1 KGHSH, CDR2 LQKENI. The CDR3 contains 14 residues. The germline V and J ends were trimmed by 0 bases and 2 bases, with 8 bases remaining between them.

To note about this clone: The identical CDR3 is also encoded by other nucleotide sequences in the sample. The rearrangement links TRBV28 to TRBJ2-5; D is unresolved. The V end was cut by 3 bases, the J end by 1 base, with 15 bases between. CDR3 size: 16 residues. Per the germline V gene, CDR1 is MDHEN and CDR2 is SYDVKM. CDR3 sequence reads: CASSFRASGSQETQYF. CDR3 nucleotide sequence: TGTGCCAGCAGTTTCCGGGCCTCGGGTTCCCAAGAGACCCAGTACTTC.

This chain connects TRBV7-9 to TRBJ2-7, with no clear D. Looked up from germline, CDR1 is SEHNR and CDR2 is FQNEAQ (reference sequence). This CDR3 is 15 amino acids long. V was shortened by 5 bases and J by 2 bases, with 16 bases between the two germline ends. In DNA, the CDR3 is TGTGCCAGCAGCCTAAGCGAGAGCCGACCCTACGAGCAGTACTTC. It codes for CASSLSESRPYEQYF.

The chain links TRBV7-9 to TRBJ2-7; D not certain. CDR1 and CDR2 (germline): SEHNR, FQNEAQ (reference sequence). The CDR3 has 12 amino acids. Trimming cost V 4 bases and J 7 bases, with 11 bases left between them. This CDR3 is CASSSRPGEQYF. CDR3 nucleotide sequence: TGTGCCAGCAGCTCTAGACCCGGAGAGCAGTACTTC.

The rearrangement uses TRBV7-2 and TRBJ2-5; 10 bases line up with TRBD2. The V gene end was trimmed by 4 bases and the J gene end by 1 base; junction bases not matched to a gene: 9. Germline-derived CDR1 and CDR2 are SGHTA and FQGNSA. The length of the CDR3 is 17 residues. The CDR3 is CASSSLRLAGVQETQYF. CDR3 coding DNA: TGTGCCAGCAGCTCCCTAAGACTAGCGGGCGTCCAAGAGACCCAGTACTTC.

This sequence joins TRBV7-9 and TRBJ1-2, with 12 bases matching TRBD1. Losses at the gene ends were 5 bases for V and 8 bases for J; bases not matched to a gene: 12. Germline V lookup: CDR1 SEHNR, CDR2 FQNEAQ (reference sequence). The CDR3 covers 16 residues. The CDR3 spells CASSPSGDRGLGGYTF. The CDR3 DNA is TGTGCCAGCAGCCCGTCAGGGGACAGGGGGCTCGGGGGCTACACCTTC.

The chain combines TRBV7-9 with TRBJ2-5; D is possibly TRBD1 (6 bases). The end of the DNA fits TRBJ2-7 better, so the J call may be wrong. The CDR3 sequence is 13 residues long. Germline V lookup: CDR1 SEHNR, CDR2 FQNEAQ (reference sequence). Here the CDR3 reads CASSHGQPYEQYF. DNA for the CDR3: TGTGCCAGCAGTCATGGACAGCCCTACGAGCAGTACTTC.

The rearrangement joins TRBV14 to TRBJ1-3; the D is unclear. Germline V CDR1 and CDR2: SGHDN, FVKESK. The CDR3 has 14 amino acids. V lost 1 base and J lost 7, with 11 bases in between. CDR3 in amino acids: CASSQVGFGNTIYF. CDR3 DNA sequence: TGTGCCAGCAGCCAAGTAGGGTTCGGGAACACCATATATTTT.

This chain uses TRBV7-8 with TRBJ2-5, with no clear D. The CDR3 contains 11 residues. With 4 bases removed from V and 1 base from J, the gap between germline ends came to 1 base. Looked up from germline, CDR1 is SGHVS and CDR2 is FQNEAQ. In nucleotides, the CDR3 is TGTGCCAGCAGCTCCCAAGAGACCCAGTACTTC. It translates to CASSSQETQYF. Complete variable domain (other parts from reference TRBV7-8 and TRBJ2-5): GAGVSQSPRYKVAKRGQDVALRCDPISGHVSLFWYQQALGQGPEFLTYFQNEAQLDKSGLPSDRFFAERPEGSVSTLKIQRTQQEDSAVYLCASSSQETQYFGPGTRLLVL.

The rearrangement links TRBV7-9 to TRBJ2-1; a possible D gene is TRBD2 (5 bases). The germline CDR1 and CDR2 sequences are SEHNR and FQNEAQ (reference sequence). The V end lost 4 bases, the J end lost 0 bases, and 10 bases lay between the germline ends. The CDR3 length is 15 residues. CDR3 sequence (DNA): TGTGCCAGCAGCTCGGGAAAGAGCTCCTACAATGAGCAGTTCTTC. Its protein product is CASSSGKSSYNEQFF.

This chain links TRBV5-1 with TRBJ2-7, with D hard to call. The V end lost 0 bases, the J end lost 2 bases, and 6 bases lay between the germline ends. The CDR3 is 13 residues long. Germline V gives CDR1 SGHRS, CDR2 YFSETQ. In nucleotides, the CDR3 is TGCGCCAGCAGCTTGGGCTATCCCTACGAGCAGTACTTC. This gives the protein CASSLGYPYEQYF. The whole variable domain, filled in from reference TRBV5-1 and TRBJ2-7, reads KAGVTQTPRYLIKTRGQQVTLSCSPISGHRSVSWYQQTPGQGLQFLFEYFSETQRNKGNFPGRFSGRQFSNSRSEMNVSTLELGDSALYLCASSLGYPYEQYFGPGTRLTVT.

The genes are TRBV29-1 and TRBJ2-5, with 8 bases fitting TRBD1. Germline loops: CDR1 SQVTM, CDR2 ANQGSEA. V was pared by 6 bases and J by 3 bases, with 9 bases of the junction left unmatched. This CDR3 is 14 amino acids long. The CDR3 bases are TGCAGCGTCTACTGGGGACAGGTAAAAGAGACCCAGTACTTC. This encodes CSVYWGQVKETQYF.

V is TRBV7-9 and J is TRBJ2-1; D not certain. The CDR3 has 14 residues. The V end lost 5 bases, the J end lost 0 bases, and 8 bases lay between the germline ends. Germline V CDR1 and CDR2: SEHNR, FQNEAQ (reference sequence). DNA for the CDR3: TGTGCCAGCAGCCAGGATAGCTCCTACAATGAGCAGTTCTTC. As protein: CASSQDSSYNEQFF. Variable domain in full (rest from reference TRBV7-9 and TRBJ2-1): DTGVSQNPRHKITKRGQNVTFRCDPISEHNRLYWYRQTLGQGPEFLTYFQNEAQLEKSRLLSDRFSAERPKGSFSTLEIQRTEQGDSAMYLCASSQDSSYNEQFFGPGTRLTVL.

In the case of this clone: The same CDR3 is also encoded by other DNA sequences in this sample. V is TRBV27 and J is TRBJ1-2; 7 nucleotides line up with TRBD1. Germline V gene data show CDR1 as MNHEY and CDR2 as SMNVEV (reference sequence). The J segment lost 1 base and the V segment lost 6 bases, leaving 2 bases of the junction unmatched. The CDR3 covers 13 residues. The CDR3: CASRTGSNYGYTF. As DNA, the CDR3 is TGTGCCAGCAGGACAGGGAGTAACTATGGCTACACCTTC.

The V gene is TRBV28, the J gene TRBJ2-3; TRBD2 matches 8 bases. J gave up 2 bases and V 1 base, and 5 bases lay outside the gene matches. Per the germline V gene, CDR1 is MDHEN and CDR2 is SYDVKM. This CDR3 is 16 amino acids long. CDR3 region: CASSLYGTRSTDTQYF. In DNA form, the CDR3 reads TGTGCCAGCAGTTTATATGGGACTAGATCCACAGATACGCAGTATTTT.

The V gene is TRBV6-6, the J gene TRBJ2-1; 7 nucleotides match TRBD1. The CDR3 is 16 amino acids. Germline CDR1 MNHNY, CDR2 SVGAGI (reference sequence). V was pared by 3 bases and J by 9 bases, with 14 bases of the junction left unmatched. CDR3 sequence (DNA): TGTGCCAGCAGTTATTGGCCGACAGGGACGATAGGTGAGCAGTTCTTC. It codes for CASSYWPTGTIGEQFF.

The chain employs TRBV6-6 and TRBJ1-1; tentative D call: TRBD1 (5 bases). The CDR3 is 12 amino acids. Germline V gene sequence: CDR1 MNHNY, CDR2 SVGAGI (reference sequence). The ends were cut back, 7 bases at V and 3 bases at J, with 9 bases in the middle. The CDR3 here is CASITGHTEAFF. For the CDR3, the DNA is TGTGCCAGCATCACGGGGCACACTGAAGCTTTCTTT.

The J gene is TRBJ2-1, the V gene TRBV19, with 7 bases matching TRBD2. This CDR3 is 11 amino acids long. Germline assignment: CDR1 LNHDA and CDR2 SQIVND (reference sequence). The V segment lost 7 bases and the J segment 9 bases; nucleotides outside the gene matches: 3. CDR3 bases: TGTGCCAGTACGAGCGGGACTGAGCAGTTCTTC. It specifies CASTSGTEQFF.

There are a few counts of this clone. The chain is built from TRBV27 and TRBJ1-1; D is unclear. This CDR3 region has 13 residues. The germline gives CDR1 MNHEY, CDR2 SMNVEV (reference sequence). The ends were cut back, 2 bases at V and 6 bases at J, with 10 bases in the middle. CDR3 nucleotides: TGTGCCAGCAGTTTAGGGCCCGCTGCTGAAGCTTTCTTT. This codes for CASSLGPAAEAFF.